This T cell receptor beta chain derives from a study of Graves' ophthalmopathy and Graves' hyperthyroidism. The study's findings and limits: The model achieved roughly 66% sensitivity and about 76% specificity for ophthalmopathy progression.

Only a few counts were recorded for this clonotype. Antigen: not known. V shed 3 bases, J shed 3 bases, and the junction held 3 bases outside the gene matches. The CDR3 consists of 15 residues. The authors defined stable hyperthyroidism as no ophthalmopathy within 18 months of follow-up. Clinicians diagnosed using symptoms, serum thyroxine, TRAb, thyroid ultrasound and orbital computed tomography. Amplification from RNA transcripts yielded the TCR beta CDR3 regions. Amplification began with first-round RT-PCR using HTBI primers, then second-round multiplex PCR was performed. TCRdb ran MiXCR on the multiplex PCR reads and lists one entry per CDR3 protein. Among a few hundred thousand distinct CDR3 sequences listed, 15% were seen once.

Sequenced: peripheral blood. The V gene is TRBV12-3 or TRBV12-4, the J gene TRBJ2-2; 8 nucleotides align to TRBD2. The source of this sequence is a woman aged 18-29 years with stable Graves' hyperthyroidism. CDR3 bases: TGTGCCAGCAGTTTTGGGCGGGGGGACACCGGGGAGCTGTTTTTT. This gives the protein CASSFGRGDTGELFF.